The rows below give T cell receptor beta chains drawn from one sample of a study of T-cell memory formation after mild COVID-19. From the 5' RACE reads, TCRdb called clonotypes with MiXCR, one entry per CDR3 protein. The sample consists of 80,000 to 95,000 distinct CDR3 sequences, roughly 25% of them appearing once. Sequences were obtained from PBMCs or a T cell subset sorted from them (not recorded which). These receptor sequences come from a man younger than 35 who had mild COVID-19 (a few samples of this study predate the infection). Cell type and time point are not known. The CDR3 runs from the conserved cysteine through the conserved F or W. A D gene is named only where the DNA matches it firmly. Size values are once, few and many counts, or a class for expanded clones, and some rows have none.

TRBJ2-1 - - TRBV4-1 TGCGCCAGCAGCCAAGTTCATGAGCAGTTCTTC CASSQVHEQFF
TRBJ2-7 - - TRBV11-2 TGTGCCAGCAGCTTATCAGGGGAGAGCTACGAGCAGTACTTC CASSLSGESYEQYF
TRBJ1-5 large - TRBV6-2/TRBV6-3 TGTGCCAGCAGTGCAGGGGCAGGCAATCAGCCCCAGCATTTT CASSAGAGNQPQHF
TRBJ2-1 few - TRBV6-6 TGTGCCAGCGGGCAGGGAGATGACAATGAGCAGTTCTTC CASGQGDDNEQFF
TRBJ1-2 - - TRBV6-1 TGTGCCAGCAGTGGACAGGACACCTTC CASSGQDTF
TRBJ1-1 few - TRBV13 TGTGCCAGCAGCACCCATCCCACTGAAGCTTTCTTT CASSTHPTEAFF
TRBJ1-2 few - TRBV27 TGTGCCAGCAGTTTCGGGACCTCCGCCGTCTATGGCTACACCTTC CASSFGTSAVYGYTF
TRBJ1-5 - - TRBV7-9 TGTGCCAGCAGTCCGGATCTCTATCAGCCCCAGCATTTT CASSPDLYQPQHF
TRBJ2-1 - - TRBV11-2 TGTGCCAGCAGCCAAAGAGCCGGGAGCTCCTACAATGAGCAGTTCTTC CASSQRAGSSYNEQFF
TRBJ2-3 - - TRBV9 TGTGCCAGCAGCGTATCGGGCGCAGATACGCAGTATTTT CASSVSGADTQYF
TRBJ1-5 - - TRBV9 TGTGCCAGCAGCGCCGCCTCAGGGGCTCAGCCCCAGCATTTT CASSAASGAQPQHF
TRBJ2-3 - - TRBV27 TGTGCCAGCAGTATTTCGTCGGTGGCCCCCGCAGATACGCAGTATTTT CASSISSVAPADTQYF
TRBJ1-1 - - TRBV4-1 TGCGCCAGCAGCCAACTTGAGGGGAACACTGAAGCTTTCTTT CASSQLEGNTEAFF
TRBJ2-1 - TRBD2 TRBV6-2/TRBV6-3 TGTGCCAGCAGTGCCGGGACTACTTTTGGTGAGCAGTTCTTC CASSAGTTFGEQFF
TRBJ2-1 - TRBD2 TRBV10-3 TGTGCCATCACCGTTTCAGCGGGGGTTTGGGGTAATGAGCAGTTCTTC CAITVSAGVWGNEQFF
TRBJ1-5 - - TRBV15 TGTGCCACCCAACAGGGTGGGCAACAGCCCCAGCATTTT CATQQGGQQPQHF
TRBJ2-5 few TRBD1 TRBV28 TGTGCCAGCTACGACAGGGGGTTTGAAGAGACCCAGTACTTC CASYDRGFEETQYF
TRBJ2-3 - - TRBV27 TGTGCCAGCAGTTTATTTTCGCTTCATCACCTGGAAGAGATAGATACGCAGTATTTT CASSLFSLHHLEEIDTQYF
TRBJ1-5 few TRBD1 TRBV4-1 TGCGCCAGCAGCCAGGACAGGGCGGGGCAGCCCCAGCATTTT CASSQDRAGQPQHF
TRBJ2-1 - TRBD2 TRBV3-1 TGTGCCAGCAGCCAGGGAACCGGGACTAGCGGGGGGAATGAGCAGTTCTTC CASSQGTGTSGGNEQFF
TRBJ2-5 - TRBD1 TRBV12-3/TRBV12-4 TGTGCCAGCAGCCCCTGGGACAGTACGCTCCAGACCCAGTACTTC CASSPWDSTLQTQYF
TRBJ1-5 - - TRBV5-1 TGCGCCAGCAGCTTGTCCCCAGGGCGCAATCAGCCCCAGCATTTT CASSLSPGRNQPQHF
TRBJ2-1 - TRBD1 TRBV12-3/TRBV12-4 TGTGCCAGTCAGAGGGGTCGGGACAGGTTATACAATGAGCAGTTCTTC CASQRGRDRLYNEQFF
TRBJ1-2 - TRBD1 TRBV7-9 TGTGCCATCCCGGACCGGGACAGCTATGGCTACACCTTC CAIPDRDSYGYTF
TRBJ2-1 - TRBD1 TRBV29-1 TGCAGCGTTGAAATTCCAAGGACAGGGGGTGAGCAGTTCTTC CSVEIPRTGGEQFF
TRBJ2-2 few TRBD2 TRBV7-9 TGTGCCAGCAGCTTACCCCTAGCGGGGGATAGAACCGGGGAGCTGTTTTTT CASSLPLAGDRTGELFF
TRBJ2-3 - TRBD2 TRBV7-6 TGTGCCAGCAGCACCCTGACTAGCGGGGGGGCCTCAGATACGCAGTATTTT CASSTLTSGGASDTQYF
TRBJ1-5 - TRBD1 TRBV10-3 TGTGCCATCAGTGGAGAGGACAGGGTTGATCAGCCCCAGCATTTT CAISGEDRVDQPQHF
TRBJ2-5 - TRBD1 TRBV19 TGTGCCAGTAGTTGGACAGGGCTGGGAGAGACCCAGTACTTC CASSWTGLGETQYF
TRBJ1-2 - - TRBV4-1 TGCGCCAGCAGCCAAGTCAAGGGGGTTTCTTATGGCTACACCTTC CASSQVKGVSYGYTF
TRBJ2-1 - TRBD2 TRBV19 TGTGCCAGTAGTATCTCTAGCGGGGTTTACAATGAGCAGTTCTTC CASSISSGVYNEQFF
TRBJ1-2 - - TRBV24-1 TGTGCCACCAGTGATTTTTTGCGGCTCTACTTC CATSDFLRLYF
TRBJ2-3 many - TRBV20-1 TGCAGTGCTAGAGATCGTCACAGGGAGGCAGATACGCAGTATTTT CSARDRHREADTQYF
TRBJ1-2 - TRBD1 TRBV6-5 TGTGCCAGCAGTTACGGCGGGGGGACAGGGCACGGCTACACCTTC CASSYGGGTGHGYTF
TRBJ1-6 - - TRBV6-5 TGTGCCAGCAGTACTGGGCCTCCCACTGTTAATTCACCCCTCCACTTT CASSTGPPTVNSPLHF
TRBJ2-7 few - TRBV21-1 TGTGCCAGCAGCATATCCAGGCTATTCTACGAGCAGTACTTC CASSISRLFYEQYF
TRBJ1-5 few TRBD1 TRBV4-1 TGCGCCAGCAGCCCTTACAGGGGTGGCAATCAGCCCCAGCATTTT CASSPYRGGNQPQHF
TRBJ1-2 - - TRBV14 TGTGCCAGCAGCCCTAACGCCTTCGGCTTGCCCTGGGGCTACACCTTC CASSPNAFGLPWGYTF
TRBJ2-7 - - TRBV27 TGTGCCAGCAGTTTGACAGGAGATTACGAGCAGTACTTC CASSLTGDYEQYF
TRBJ1-2 - TRBD1 TRBV4-1 TGCGCCAGCAGCCAAATCGGGACAGGGTATGGCTACACCTTC CASSQIGTGYGYTF
TRBJ1-1 - - TRBV4-1 TGCGCCAGCAGCCAAGTCGGCGGGGGGTTATCTGAAGCTTTCTTT CASSQVGGGLSEAFF
TRBJ2-1 few TRBD2 TRBV12-3/TRBV12-4 TGTGCCAGCACCCTAGCGGGGGGGAACAATGAGCAGTTCTTC CASTLAGGNNEQFF
TRBJ2-1 few TRBD2 TRBV5-1 TGCGCCAGCAGCTTGAGCCGGGGGGGGCTCCACAATGAGCAGTTCTTC CASSLSRGGLHNEQFF
TRBJ1-5 few TRBD1 TRBV20-1 TGCAGTGCTAGAGATTTAGGGACAGGGTACCAGCCCCAGCATTTT CSARDLGTGYQPQHF
TRBJ1-3 few - TRBV20-1 TGCAGTGCTACCACAGGGTCCTCTGGAAACACCATATATTTT CSATTGSSGNTIYF
TRBJ2-5 - - TRBV29-1 TGCAGCGTTGATGGGAGCGGTCGATCAGAGACCCAGTACTTC CSVDGSGRSETQYF
TRBJ2-1 - - TRBV5-4 TGTGCCAGCAGCTTTGGGCCAGGCGACAATGAGCAGTTCTTC CASSFGPGDNEQFF